A selection of T cell receptor beta chains follows, all from one sample in a study of metastatic and nonmetastatic thyroid tumors. MiXCR reprocessed the PCR reads for TCRdb. The sample lists about 23,000 clones; more than 14% were seen once. The sequencing sample was made of tumor tissue. These receptors were taken from a female donor with papillary thyroid cancer or a benign thyroid nodule (not recorded which). Some clones in this sample may be carry-over from other donors' samples. The CDR3 runs from the conserved cysteine through the conserved F or W. Fields, in order: clone size, J gene, D gene, V gene, CDR3 DNA, CDR3 protein. A D gene is named only where the DNA matches it firmly. A row's size may be missing; if present it is once, few, many or a size class.

>many|TRBJ1-1|TRBD1|TRBV3-1
TGTGCCAGCAGCCGAAGGAGGGGGCCGAACACTGAAGCTTTCTTT
CASSRRRGPNTEAFF
>many|TRBJ1-4|.|TRBV5-1
TGCGCCAGCAGCTTGGGGGGGACCAGTGCAACTAATGAAAAACTGTTTTTT
CASSLGGTSATNEKLFF
>many|TRBJ1-3|.|TRBV4-2
TGTGCCAGCAGCCAAGACACCCAGACAAACACCATATATTTT
CASSQDTQTNTIYF
>many|TRBJ2-1|.|TRBV9
TGTGCCAGCAGCGTAGACCCCGGTGGGGATTACAATGAGCAGTTCTTC
CASSVDPGGDYNEQFF
>.|TRBJ2-7|.|TRBV13
TGTGCCAGCAGCACTAGAAATAGGGGCCTCATAGGCTCCTACGAGCAGTACTTC
CASSTRNRGLIGSYEQYF
>few|TRBJ2-7|TRBD2|TRBV5-1
TGCGCCAGCAGCTTAGGACTAGCGGGATCCCCGGGTTGGGCGGAGCAGTACTTC
CASSLGLAGSPGWAEQYF
>many|TRBJ2-3|TRBD2|TRBV4-1
TGCGCCAGCAGCCGACTAGCGGGGTCCACAGATACGCAGTATTTT
CASSRLAGSTDTQYF
>many|TRBJ2-5|.|TRBV5-1
TGCGCCAGCAGCTTGCAAGATCGGGAGACCCAGTACTTC
CASSLQDRETQYF
>many|TRBJ1-4|.|TRBV3-1
TGTGCCAGCAGCCAAGACGGCGTTAGTAGGAGTGAAAAACTGTTTTTT
CASSQDGVSRSEKLFF
>many|TRBJ1-5|TRBD1|TRBV5-1
TGCGCCACCAGCGGGGACAGGGGGCGGCGGCAGCCCCAGCATTTT
CATSGDRGRRQPQHF
>many|TRBJ2-1|.|TRBV5-1
TGCGCCAGCAGCTTGGACGACAGGTACGGCAATGAGCAGTTCTTC
CASSLDDRYGNEQFF
>many|TRBJ1-3|TRBD1|TRBV20-1
TGCAGTGCTCCGACAGGGACCTCTGGAAACACCATATATTTT
CSAPTGTSGNTIYF
>many|TRBJ1-4|TRBD1|TRBV5-1
TGCGCCAGCAGCTTTTCATATCGGACAGGTGTAGGAGAAAAACTGTTTTTT
CASSFSYRTGVGEKLFF
>many|TRBJ2-7|TRBD1|TRBV28
TGTGCCAGCAGTACCCCAGGGGGCTACGAGCAGTACTTC
CASSTPGGYEQYF
>many|TRBJ2-3|.|TRBV6-4
TGTGCCAGCAGTCGGGACACCTACACAGATACGCAGTATTTT
CASSRDTYTDTQYF
>many|TRBJ1-2|.|TRBV5-1
TGCGCCAGCAGCTTGGGGTGGCAGGGTCATGGCTACACCTTC
CASSLGWQGHGYTF
>many|TRBJ2-3|.|TRBV5-6
TGTGCCAGCAGCTTGACAGCTACTAGCACAGATACGCAGTATTTT
CASSLTATSTDTQYF
>medium-sized|TRBJ2-7|.|TRBV7-9
TGTGCCAGCAGCTTAAACTACGAGCAGTACTTC
CASSLNYEQYF
>many|TRBJ2-7|.|TRBV24-1
TGTGCCACCGGGGCGGGGTCCTACGAGCAGTACTTC
CATGAGSYEQYF
>many|TRBJ1-2|.|TRBV28
TGTGCCAGCAGTTCCGGGACGCCAGAGAGCACCTTC
CASSSGTPESTF
>medium-sized|TRBJ2-1|.|TRBV11-2
TGTGCCAGCAGCTTGGTGCACTTACCCTACAATGAGCAGTTCTTC
CASSLVHLPYNEQFF